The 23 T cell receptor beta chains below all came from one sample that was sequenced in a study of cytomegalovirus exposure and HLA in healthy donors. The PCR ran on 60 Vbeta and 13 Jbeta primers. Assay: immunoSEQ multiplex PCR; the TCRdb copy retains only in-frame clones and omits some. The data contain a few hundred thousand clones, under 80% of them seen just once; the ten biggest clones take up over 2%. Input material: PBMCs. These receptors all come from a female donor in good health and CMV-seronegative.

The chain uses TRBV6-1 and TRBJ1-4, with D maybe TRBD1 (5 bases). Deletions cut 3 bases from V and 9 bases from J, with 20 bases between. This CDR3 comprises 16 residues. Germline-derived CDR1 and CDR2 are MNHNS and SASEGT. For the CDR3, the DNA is TGTGCCAGCAGTGATGCGGGGGGGGACGAGGGGAAAAAACTGTTTTTT. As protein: CASSDAGGDEGKKLFF.

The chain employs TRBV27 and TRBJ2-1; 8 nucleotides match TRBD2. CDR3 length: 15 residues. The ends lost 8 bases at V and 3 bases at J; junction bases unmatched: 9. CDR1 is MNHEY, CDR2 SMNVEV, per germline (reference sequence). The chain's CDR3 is CASGSGTRRYNEQFF. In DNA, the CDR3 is TGTGCCAGCGGGTCCGGGACTAGGCGCTACAATGAGCAGTTCTTC.

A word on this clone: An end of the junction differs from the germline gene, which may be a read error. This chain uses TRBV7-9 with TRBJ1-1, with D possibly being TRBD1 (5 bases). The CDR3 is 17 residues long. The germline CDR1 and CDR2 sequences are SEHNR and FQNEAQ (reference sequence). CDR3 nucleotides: TGTTCCAGCAGCCTACCGGGGGGGGGACGGTTGAACACTGAAGCTTTCTTT. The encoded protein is CSSSLPGGGRLNTEAFF.

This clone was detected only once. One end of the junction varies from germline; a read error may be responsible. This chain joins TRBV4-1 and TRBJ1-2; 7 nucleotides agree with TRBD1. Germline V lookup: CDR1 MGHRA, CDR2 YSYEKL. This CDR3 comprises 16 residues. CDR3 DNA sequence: TGCGCCAGCAGCCAAGATACCCTACAGGGGTCTTTATGGGTAATCTTC. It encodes CASSQDTLQGSLWVIF.

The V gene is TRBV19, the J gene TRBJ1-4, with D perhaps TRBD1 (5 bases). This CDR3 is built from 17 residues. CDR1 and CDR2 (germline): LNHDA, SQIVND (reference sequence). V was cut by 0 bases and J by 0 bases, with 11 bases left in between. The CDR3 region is CASSIDWGRATNEKLFF. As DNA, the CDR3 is TGTGCCAGTAGTATAGATTGGGGCCGTGCAACTAATGAAAAACTGTTTTTT.

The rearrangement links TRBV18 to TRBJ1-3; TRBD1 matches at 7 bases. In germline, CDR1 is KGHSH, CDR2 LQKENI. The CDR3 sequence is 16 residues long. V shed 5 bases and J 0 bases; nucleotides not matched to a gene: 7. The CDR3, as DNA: TGTGCCAGCTCAAGGGACAGCGTCAACTCTGGAAACACCATATATTTT. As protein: CASSRDSVNSGNTIYF. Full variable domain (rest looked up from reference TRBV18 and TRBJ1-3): NAGVMQNPRHLVRRRGQEARLRCSPMKGHSHVYWYRQLPEEGLKFMVYLQKENIIDESGMPKERFSAEFPKEGPSILRIQQVVRGDSAAYFCASSRDSVNSGNTIYFGEGSWLTVV.

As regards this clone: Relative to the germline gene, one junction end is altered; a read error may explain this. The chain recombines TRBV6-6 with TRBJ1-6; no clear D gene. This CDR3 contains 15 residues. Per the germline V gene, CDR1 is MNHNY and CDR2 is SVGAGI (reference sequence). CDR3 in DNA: TGTGCCAGCAGTCTATCGTCATCCTATAATTCCCCCCTCCACTTT. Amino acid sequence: CASSLSSSYNSPLHF.

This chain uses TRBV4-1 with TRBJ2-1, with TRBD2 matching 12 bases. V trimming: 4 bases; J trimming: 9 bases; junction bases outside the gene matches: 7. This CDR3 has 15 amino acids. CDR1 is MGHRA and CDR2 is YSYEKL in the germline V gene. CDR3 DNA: TGCGCCAGCAGCCTGGGACTAGCGGGTCTAGGTGAGCAGTTCTTC. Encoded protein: CASSLGLAGLGEQFF.

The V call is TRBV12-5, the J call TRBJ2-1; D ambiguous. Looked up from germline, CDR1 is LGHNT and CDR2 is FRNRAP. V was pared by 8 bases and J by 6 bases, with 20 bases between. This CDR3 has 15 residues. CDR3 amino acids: CASSRVAQNGNEQFF. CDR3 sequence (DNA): TGTGCTAGTAGTAGAGTTGCCCAAAATGGCAATGAGCAGTTCTTC.

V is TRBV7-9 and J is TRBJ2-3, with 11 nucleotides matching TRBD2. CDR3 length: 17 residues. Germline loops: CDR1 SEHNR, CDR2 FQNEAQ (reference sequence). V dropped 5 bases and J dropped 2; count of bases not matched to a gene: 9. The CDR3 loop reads CASSKSRLAGSTDTQYF. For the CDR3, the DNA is TGTGCCAGCAGCAAAAGCAGACTAGCGGGATCCACAGATACGCAGTATTTT.

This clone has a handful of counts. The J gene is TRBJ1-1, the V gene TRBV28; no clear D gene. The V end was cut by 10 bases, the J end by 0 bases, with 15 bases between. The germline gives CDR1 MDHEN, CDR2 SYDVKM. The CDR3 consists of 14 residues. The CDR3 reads CATEQTTMNTEAFF. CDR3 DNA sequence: TGTGCCACCGAACAGACGACCATGAACACTGAAGCTTTCTTT.

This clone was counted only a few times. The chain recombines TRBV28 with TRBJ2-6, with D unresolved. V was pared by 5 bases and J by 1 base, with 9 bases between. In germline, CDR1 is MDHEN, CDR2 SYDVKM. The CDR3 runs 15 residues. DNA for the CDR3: TGTGCCAGCAGTGAACGACTTTCTGGGGCCAACGTCCTGACTTTC. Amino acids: CASSERLSGANVLTF.

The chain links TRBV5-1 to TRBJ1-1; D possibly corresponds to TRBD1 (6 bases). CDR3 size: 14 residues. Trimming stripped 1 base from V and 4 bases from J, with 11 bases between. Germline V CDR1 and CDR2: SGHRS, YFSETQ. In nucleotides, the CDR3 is TGCGCCAGCAGCTTGCAGGGGTTCTTCACTGAAGCTTTCTTT. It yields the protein CASSLQGFFTEAFF.

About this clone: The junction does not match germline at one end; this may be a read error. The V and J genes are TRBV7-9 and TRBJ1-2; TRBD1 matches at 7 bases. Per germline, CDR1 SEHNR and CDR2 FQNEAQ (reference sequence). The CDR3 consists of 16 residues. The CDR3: CSSSGDRVEGNYGYTF. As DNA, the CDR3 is TGTTCCAGCAGCGGAGACAGGGTGGAAGGTAACTATGGCTACACCTTC. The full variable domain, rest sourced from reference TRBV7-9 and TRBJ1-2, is DTGVSQNPRHKITKRGQNVTFRCDPISEHNRLYWYRQTLGQGPEFLTYFQNEAQLEKSRLLSDRFSAERPKGSFSTLEIQRTEQGDSAMYLCSSSGDRVEGNYGYTFGSGTRLTVV.

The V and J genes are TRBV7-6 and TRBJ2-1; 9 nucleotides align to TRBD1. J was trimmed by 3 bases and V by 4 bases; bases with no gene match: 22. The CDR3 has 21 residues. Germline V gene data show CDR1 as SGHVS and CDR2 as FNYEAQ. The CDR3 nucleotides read TGTGCCAGCAGCTCCCCGGTGGAAACAGGGGGCCCTAGCCGCTACTACAATGAGCAGTTCTTC. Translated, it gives CASSSPVETGGPSRYYNEQFF.

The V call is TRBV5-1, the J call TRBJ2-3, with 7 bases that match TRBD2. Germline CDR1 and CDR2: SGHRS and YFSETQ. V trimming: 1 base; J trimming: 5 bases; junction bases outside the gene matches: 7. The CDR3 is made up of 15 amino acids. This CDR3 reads CASSLPSGREDTQYF. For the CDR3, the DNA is TGCGCCAGCAGCTTGCCATCAGGGAGGGAAGATACGCAGTATTTT.

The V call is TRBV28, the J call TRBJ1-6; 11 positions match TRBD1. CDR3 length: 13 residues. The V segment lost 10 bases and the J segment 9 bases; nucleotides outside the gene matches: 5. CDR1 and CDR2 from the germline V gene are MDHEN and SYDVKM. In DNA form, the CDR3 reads TGTGCCACCGGACAGGGGGCGGGTTCACCCCTCCACTTT. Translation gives CATGQGAGSPLHF.

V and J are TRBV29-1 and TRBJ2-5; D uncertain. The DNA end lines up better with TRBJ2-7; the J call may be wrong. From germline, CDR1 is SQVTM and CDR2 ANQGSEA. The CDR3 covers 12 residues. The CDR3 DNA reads TGCAGCGTTGGCCGGTCAGGACACGAGCAGTACTTC. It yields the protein CSVGRSGHEQYF.

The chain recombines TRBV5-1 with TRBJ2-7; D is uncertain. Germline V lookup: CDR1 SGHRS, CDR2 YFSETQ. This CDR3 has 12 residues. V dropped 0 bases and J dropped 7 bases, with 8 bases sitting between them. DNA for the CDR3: TGCGCCAGCAGCTTGGCCCCAGGTGAGCAGTACTTC. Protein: CASSLAPGEQYF.

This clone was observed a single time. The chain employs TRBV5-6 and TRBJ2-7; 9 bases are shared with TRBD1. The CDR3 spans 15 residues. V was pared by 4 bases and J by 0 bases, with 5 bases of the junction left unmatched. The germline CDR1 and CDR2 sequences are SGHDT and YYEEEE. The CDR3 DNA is TGTGCCAGCAGCCCCGGGACAGGGAGCTCCTACGAGCAGTACTTC. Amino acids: CASSPGTGSSYEQYF.

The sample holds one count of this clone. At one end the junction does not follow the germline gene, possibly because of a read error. The DNA of the CDR3 is TGTGCCAGCACCTTAGCGGGAGAGGGAAACGAGCAGTACTTC. This translates into CASTLAGEGNEQYF. The J gene is TRBJ2-7, the V gene TRBV7-8, with 9 bases that match TRBD2. The germline CDR1 and CDR2 sequences are SGHVS and FQNEAQ. The CDR3 extends over 14 amino acids.

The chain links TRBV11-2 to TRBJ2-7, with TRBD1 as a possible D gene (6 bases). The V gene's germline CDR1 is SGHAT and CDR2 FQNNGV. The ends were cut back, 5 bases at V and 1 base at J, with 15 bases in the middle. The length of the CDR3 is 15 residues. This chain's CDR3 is CASSHRAAWSYEQYF. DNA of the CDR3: TGTGCCAGCAGCCACAGGGCCGCCTGGTCCTACGAGCAGTACTTC.

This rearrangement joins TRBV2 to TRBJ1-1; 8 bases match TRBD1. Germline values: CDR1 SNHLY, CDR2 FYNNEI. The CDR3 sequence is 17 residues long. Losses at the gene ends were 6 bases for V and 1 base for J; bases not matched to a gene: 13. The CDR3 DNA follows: TGTGCCAGCAGAGAGGACAGGGTCGGTCCCCGGAACACTGAAGCTTTCTTT. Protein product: CASREDRVGPRNTEAFF.